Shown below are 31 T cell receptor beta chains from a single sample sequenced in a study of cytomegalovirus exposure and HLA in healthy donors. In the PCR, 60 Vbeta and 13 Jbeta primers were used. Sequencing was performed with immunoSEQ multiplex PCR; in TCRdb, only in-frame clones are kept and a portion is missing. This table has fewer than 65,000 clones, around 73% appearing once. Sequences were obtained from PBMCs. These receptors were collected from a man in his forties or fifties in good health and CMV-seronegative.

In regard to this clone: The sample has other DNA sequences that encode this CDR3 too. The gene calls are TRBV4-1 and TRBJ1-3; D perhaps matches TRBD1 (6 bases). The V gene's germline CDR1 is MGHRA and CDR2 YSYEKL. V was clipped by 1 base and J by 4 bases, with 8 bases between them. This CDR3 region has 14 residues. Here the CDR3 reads CASSQGGPGNTIYF. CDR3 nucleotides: TGCGCCAGCAGCCAAGGGGGGCCCGGAAACACCATATATTTT.

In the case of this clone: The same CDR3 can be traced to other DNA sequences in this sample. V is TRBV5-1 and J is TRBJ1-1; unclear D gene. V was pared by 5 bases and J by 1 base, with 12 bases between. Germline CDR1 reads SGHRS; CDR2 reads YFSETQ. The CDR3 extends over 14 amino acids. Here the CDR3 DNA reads TGCGCCAGCAGGGGCACGGGGTCGAACACTGAAGCTTTCTTT. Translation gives CASRGTGSNTEAFF. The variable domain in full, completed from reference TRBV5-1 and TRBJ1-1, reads KAGVTQTPRYLIKTRGQQVTLSCSPISGHRSVSWYQQTPGQGLQFLFEYFSETQRNKGNFPGRFSGRQFSNSRSEMNVSTLELGDSALYLCASRGTGSNTEAFFGQGTRLTVV.

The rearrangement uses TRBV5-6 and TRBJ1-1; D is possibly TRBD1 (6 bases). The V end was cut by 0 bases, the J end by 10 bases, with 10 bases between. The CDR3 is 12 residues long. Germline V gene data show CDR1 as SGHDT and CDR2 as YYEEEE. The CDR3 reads CASSLVQGLAFF. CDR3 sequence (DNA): TGTGCCAGCAGCTTGGTCCAGGGGCTAGCTTTCTTT.

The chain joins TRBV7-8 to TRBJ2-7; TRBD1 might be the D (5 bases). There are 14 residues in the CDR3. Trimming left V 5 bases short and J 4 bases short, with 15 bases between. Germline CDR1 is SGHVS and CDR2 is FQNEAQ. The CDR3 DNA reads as TGTGCCAGCAGCGACAGCAGGATCCGGTACGAGCAGTACTTC. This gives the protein CASSDSRIRYEQYF. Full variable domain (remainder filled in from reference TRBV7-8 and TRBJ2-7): GAGVSQSPRYKVAKRGQDVALRCDPISGHVSLFWYQQALGQGPEFLTYFQNEAQLDKSGLPSDRFFAERPEGSVSTLKIQRTQQEDSAVYLCASSDSRIRYEQYFGPGTRLTVT.

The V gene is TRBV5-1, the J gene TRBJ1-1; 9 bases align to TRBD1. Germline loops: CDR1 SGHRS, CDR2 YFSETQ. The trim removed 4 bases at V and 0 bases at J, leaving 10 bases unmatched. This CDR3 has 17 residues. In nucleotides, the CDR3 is TGCGCCAGCAGCGCGCCTCCGGGACAGGGCTTGAACACTGAAGCTTTCTTT. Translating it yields CASSAPPGQGLNTEAFF.

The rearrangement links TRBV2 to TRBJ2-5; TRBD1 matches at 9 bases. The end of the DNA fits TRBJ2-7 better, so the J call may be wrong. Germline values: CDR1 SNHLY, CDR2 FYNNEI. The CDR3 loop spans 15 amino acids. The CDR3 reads CASNDKQGAFYEQYF. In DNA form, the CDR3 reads TGTGCCAGCAATGATAAACAGGGGGCTTTCTACGAGCAGTACTTC.

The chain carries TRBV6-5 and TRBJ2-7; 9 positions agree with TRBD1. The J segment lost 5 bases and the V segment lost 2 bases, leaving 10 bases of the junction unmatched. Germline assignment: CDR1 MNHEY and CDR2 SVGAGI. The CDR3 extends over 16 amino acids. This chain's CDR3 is CASSYASGTGWNEQYF. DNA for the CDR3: TGTGCCAGCAGTTACGCCTCCGGGACAGGGTGGAACGAGCAGTACTTC.

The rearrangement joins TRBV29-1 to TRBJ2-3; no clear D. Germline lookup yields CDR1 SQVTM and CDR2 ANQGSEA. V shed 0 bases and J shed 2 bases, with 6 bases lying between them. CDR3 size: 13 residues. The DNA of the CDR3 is TGCAGCGTTGAAGACTACTTCACAGATACGCAGTATTTT. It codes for CSVEDYFTDTQYF.

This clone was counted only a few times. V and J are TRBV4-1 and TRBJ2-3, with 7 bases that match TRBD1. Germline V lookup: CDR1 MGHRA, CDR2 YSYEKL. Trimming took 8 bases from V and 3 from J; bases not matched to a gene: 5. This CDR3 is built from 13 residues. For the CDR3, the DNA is TGCGCCAGCGAAGGGGGCCGGACAGATACGCAGTATTTT. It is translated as CASEGGRTDTQYF.

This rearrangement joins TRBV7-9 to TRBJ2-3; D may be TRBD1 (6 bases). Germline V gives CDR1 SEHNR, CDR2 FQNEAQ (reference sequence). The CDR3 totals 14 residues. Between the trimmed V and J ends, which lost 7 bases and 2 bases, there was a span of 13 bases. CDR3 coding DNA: TGTGCCAGCATCCGGGACACAAACACAGATACGCAGTATTTT. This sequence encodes CASIRDTNTDTQYF. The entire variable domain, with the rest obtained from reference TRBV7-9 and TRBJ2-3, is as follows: DTGVSQNPRHKITKRGQNVTFRCDPISEHNRLYWYRQTLGQGPEFLTYFQNEAQLEKSRLLSDRFSAERPKGSFSTLEIQRTEQGDSAMYLCASIRDTNTDTQYFGPGTRLTVL.

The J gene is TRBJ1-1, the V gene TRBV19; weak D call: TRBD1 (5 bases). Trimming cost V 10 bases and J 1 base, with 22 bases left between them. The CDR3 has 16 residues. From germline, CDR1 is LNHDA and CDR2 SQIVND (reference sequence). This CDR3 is CATQRGTQRENTEAFF. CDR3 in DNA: TGTGCCACCCAGCGGGGGACTCAACGGGAGAACACTGAAGCTTTCTTT.

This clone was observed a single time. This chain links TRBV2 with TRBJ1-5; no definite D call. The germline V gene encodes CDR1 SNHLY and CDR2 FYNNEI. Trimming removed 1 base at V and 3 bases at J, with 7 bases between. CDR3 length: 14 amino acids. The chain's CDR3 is CASSEGGYNQPQHF. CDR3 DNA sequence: TGTGCCAGCAGTGAAGGCGGCTACAATCAGCCCCAGCATTTT. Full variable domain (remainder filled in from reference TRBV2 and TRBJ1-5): EPEVTQTPSHQVTQMGQEVILRCVPISNHLYFYWYRQILGQKVEFLVSFYNNEISEKSEIFDDQFSVERPDGSNFTLKIRSTKLEDSAMYFCASSEGGYNQPQHFGDGTRLSIL.

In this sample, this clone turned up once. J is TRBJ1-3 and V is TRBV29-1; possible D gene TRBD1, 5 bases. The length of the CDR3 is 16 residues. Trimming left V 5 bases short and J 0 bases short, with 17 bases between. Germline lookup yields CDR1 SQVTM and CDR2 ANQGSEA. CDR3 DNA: TGCAGCGTTAGGACCGGGGGGATCCTCTCTGGAAACACCATATATTTT. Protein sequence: CSVRTGGILSGNTIYF.

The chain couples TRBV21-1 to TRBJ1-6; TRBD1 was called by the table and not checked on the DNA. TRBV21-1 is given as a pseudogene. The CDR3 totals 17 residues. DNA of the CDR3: TGTGCCAGCGGAGGGACAGGGTATACTTTCTATAATTCACCCCTCCACTTT. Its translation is CASGGTGYTFYNSPLHF.

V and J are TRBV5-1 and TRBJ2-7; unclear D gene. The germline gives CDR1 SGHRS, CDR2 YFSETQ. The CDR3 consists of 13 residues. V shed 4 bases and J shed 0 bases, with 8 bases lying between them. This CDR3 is CASSVRTSYEQYF. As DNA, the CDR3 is TGCGCCAGCAGCGTCAGAACCTCCTACGAGCAGTACTTC.

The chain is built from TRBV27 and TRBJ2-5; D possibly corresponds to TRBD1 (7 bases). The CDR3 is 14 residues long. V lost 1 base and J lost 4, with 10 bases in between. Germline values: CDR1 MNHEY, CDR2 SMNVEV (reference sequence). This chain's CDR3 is CASSLFQGGETQYF. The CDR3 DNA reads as TGTGCCAGCAGTTTATTCCAGGGGGGAGAGACCCAGTACTTC.

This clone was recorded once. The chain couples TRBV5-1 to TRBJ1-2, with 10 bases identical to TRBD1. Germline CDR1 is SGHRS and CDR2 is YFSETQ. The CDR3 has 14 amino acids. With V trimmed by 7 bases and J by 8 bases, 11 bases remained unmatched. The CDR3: CASGPGQGVYGYTF. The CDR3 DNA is TGCGCCAGCGGCCCAGGACAGGGGGTATACGGCTACACCTTC. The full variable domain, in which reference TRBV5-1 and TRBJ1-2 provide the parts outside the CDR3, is KAGVTQTPRYLIKTRGQQVTLSCSPISGHRSVSWYQQTPGQGLQFLFEYFSETQRNKGNFPGRFSGRQFSNSRSEMNVSTLELGDSALYLCASGPGQGVYGYTFGSGTRLTVV.

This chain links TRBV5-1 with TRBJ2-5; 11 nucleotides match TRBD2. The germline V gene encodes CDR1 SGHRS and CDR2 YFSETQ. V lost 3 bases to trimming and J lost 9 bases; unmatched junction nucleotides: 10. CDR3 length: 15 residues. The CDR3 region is CASSSTSGEHAAQYF. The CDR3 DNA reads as TGCGCCAGCAGCTCGACTAGCGGGGAGCACGCGGCCCAGTACTTC.

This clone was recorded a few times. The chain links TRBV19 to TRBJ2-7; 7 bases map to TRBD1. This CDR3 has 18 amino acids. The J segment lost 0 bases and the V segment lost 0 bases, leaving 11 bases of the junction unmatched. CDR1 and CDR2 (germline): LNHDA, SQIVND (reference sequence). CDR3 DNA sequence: TGTGCCAGTAGTATAGATGTTATCGGGACAGCTACCTCCTACGAGCAGTACTTC. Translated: CASSIDVIGTATSYEQYF.

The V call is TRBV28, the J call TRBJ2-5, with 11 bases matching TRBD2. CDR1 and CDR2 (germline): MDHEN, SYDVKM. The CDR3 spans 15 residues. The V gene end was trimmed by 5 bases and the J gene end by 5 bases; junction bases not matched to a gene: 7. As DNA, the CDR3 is TGTGCCAGCAGTGAAGTAGCGGGGGGGCTGGAGACCCAGTACTTC. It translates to CASSEVAGGLETQYF. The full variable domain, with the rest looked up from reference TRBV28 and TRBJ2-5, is DVKVTQSSRYLVKRTGEKVFLECVQDMDHENMFWYRQDPGLGLRLIYFSYDVKMKEKGDIPEGYSVSREKKERFSLILESASTNQTSMYLCASSEVAGGLETQYFGPGTRLLVL.

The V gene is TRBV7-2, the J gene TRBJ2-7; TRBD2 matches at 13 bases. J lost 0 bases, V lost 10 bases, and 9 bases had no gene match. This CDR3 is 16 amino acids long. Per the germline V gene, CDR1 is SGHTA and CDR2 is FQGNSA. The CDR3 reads CATRTSGGFSSYEQYF. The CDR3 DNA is TGTGCCACCCGGACTAGCGGGGGTTTTAGCTCCTACGAGCAGTACTTC.

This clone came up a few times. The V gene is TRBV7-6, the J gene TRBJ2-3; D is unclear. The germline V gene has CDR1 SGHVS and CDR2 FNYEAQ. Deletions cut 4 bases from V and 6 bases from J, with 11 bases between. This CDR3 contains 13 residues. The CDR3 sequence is CASSSSIKDTQYF. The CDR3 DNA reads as TGTGCCAGCAGCTCATCTATCAAGGATACGCAGTATTTT.

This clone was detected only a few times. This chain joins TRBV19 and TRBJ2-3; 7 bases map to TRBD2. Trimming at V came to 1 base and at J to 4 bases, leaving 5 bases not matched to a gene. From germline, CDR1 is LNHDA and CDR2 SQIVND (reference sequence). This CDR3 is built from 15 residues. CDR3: CASSIGGEGSDTQYF. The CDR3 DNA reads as TGTGCCAGTAGTATAGGGGGGGAGGGGTCAGATACGCAGTATTTT.

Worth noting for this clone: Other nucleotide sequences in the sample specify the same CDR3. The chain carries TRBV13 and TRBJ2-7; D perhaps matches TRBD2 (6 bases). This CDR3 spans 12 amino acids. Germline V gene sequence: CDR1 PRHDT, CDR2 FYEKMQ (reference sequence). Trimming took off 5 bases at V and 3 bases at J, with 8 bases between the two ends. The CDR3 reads CASSLGGYEQYF. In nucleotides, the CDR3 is TGTGCCAGCAGCCTCGGGGGCTACGAGCAGTACTTC.

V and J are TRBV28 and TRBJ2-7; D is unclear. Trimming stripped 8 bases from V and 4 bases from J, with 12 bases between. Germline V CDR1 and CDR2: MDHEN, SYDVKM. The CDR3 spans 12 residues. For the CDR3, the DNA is TGTGCCAGCTATAGTCAGGTTTACGAGCAGTACTTC. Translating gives CASYSQVYEQYF.

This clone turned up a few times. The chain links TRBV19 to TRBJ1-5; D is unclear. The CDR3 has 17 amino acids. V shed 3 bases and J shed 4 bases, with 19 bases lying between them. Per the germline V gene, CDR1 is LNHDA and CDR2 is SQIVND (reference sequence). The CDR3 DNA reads TGTGCCAGTAGTATTGGGAGGAGAGGGCCCCCGAATCAGCCCCAGCATTTT. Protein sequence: CASSIGRRGPPNQPQHF.

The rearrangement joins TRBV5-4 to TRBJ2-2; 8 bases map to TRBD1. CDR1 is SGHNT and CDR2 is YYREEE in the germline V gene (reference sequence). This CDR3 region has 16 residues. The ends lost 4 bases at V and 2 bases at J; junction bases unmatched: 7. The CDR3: CASSRWTGTNTGELFF. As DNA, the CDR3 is TGTGCCAGCAGCCGCTGGACAGGGACCAACACCGGGGAGCTGTTTTTT.

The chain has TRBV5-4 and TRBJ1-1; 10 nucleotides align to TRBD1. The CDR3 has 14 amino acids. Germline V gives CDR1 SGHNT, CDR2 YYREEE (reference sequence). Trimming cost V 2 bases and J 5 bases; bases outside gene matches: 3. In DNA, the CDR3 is TGTGCCAGCAGCTTTCCGGGACAGGGGACTGAAGCTTTCTTT. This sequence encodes CASSFPGQGTEAFF.

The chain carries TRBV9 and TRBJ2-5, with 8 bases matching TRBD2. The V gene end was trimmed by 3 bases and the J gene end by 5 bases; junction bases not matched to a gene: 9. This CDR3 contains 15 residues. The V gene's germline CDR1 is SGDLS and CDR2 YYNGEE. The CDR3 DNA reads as TGTGCCAGCAGCGGACGGGGGGGGAAGTTGGAGACCCAGTACTTC. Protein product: CASSGRGGKLETQYF. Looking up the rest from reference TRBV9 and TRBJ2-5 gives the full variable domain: DSGVTQTPKHLITATGQRVTLRCSPRSGDLSVYWYQQSLDQGLQFLIQYYNGEERAKGNILERFSAQQFPDLHSELNLSSLELGDSALYFCASSGRGGKLETQYFGPGTRLLVL.

The DNA for the CDR3 is TGTGCCAGCAGCTTAGCGGGGGGGGCCTCCTACGAGCAGTACTTC. Translated: CASSLAGGASYEQYF. The rearrangement uses TRBV7-6 and TRBJ2-7; maybe TRBD2 (7 bases). Germline-derived CDR1 and CDR2 are SGHVS and FNYEAQ. The CDR3 consists of 15 residues. The V gene lost 0 bases and the J gene lost 0 bases, with 9 bases spanning the gap.

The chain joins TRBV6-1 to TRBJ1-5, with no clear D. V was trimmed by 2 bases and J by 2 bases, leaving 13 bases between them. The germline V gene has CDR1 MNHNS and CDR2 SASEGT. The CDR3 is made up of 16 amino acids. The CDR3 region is CASSEWEGMGNQPQHF. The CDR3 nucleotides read TGTGCCAGCAGTGAATGGGAGGGTATGGGCAATCAGCCCCAGCATTTT.